This T cell receptor (beta chain) was retrieved from a study of T cell repertoires in cytomegalovirus infection. Looking at the study overall: Peptides in the study included HLA-C-restricted and HLA-B-restricted CMV epitopes. In public TCR beta signatures, there were indications of both CMV infection and matching HLA type. The study, taken as a whole, reports: The ex vivo response showed dominance by HLA-C-restricted CMV-specific TCR beta clonotypes. Public TCR beta family frequency separated CMV-and-HLA carriers, including in an independent cohort.

This clonotype was observed many times. As yet, its antigen is unknown. TCRdb processed the reads anew with MiXCR; each CDR3 protein has one entry. Of some 900,000 distinct CDR3 sequences in the sample, less than 35% were seen once. Between the trimmed V and J ends, which lost 6 bases and 0 bases, there was a span of 12 bases. The CDR3 covers 15 residues. This sequence was found in a human donor in good health (CMV status not recorded). Some clones in this sample may be carry-over from other donors' samples. The sample was cultured CD8+ T cells from PBMCs, taken from culture after CMV antigen stimulation. V is TRBV12-3 or TRBV12-4 and J is TRBJ1-5; D is undetermined. As DNA, the CDR3 is TGTGCCAGCAGCTTCGGGAGAGTTAGCAATCAGCCCCAGCATTTT. Protein sequence: CASSFGRVSNQPQHF.